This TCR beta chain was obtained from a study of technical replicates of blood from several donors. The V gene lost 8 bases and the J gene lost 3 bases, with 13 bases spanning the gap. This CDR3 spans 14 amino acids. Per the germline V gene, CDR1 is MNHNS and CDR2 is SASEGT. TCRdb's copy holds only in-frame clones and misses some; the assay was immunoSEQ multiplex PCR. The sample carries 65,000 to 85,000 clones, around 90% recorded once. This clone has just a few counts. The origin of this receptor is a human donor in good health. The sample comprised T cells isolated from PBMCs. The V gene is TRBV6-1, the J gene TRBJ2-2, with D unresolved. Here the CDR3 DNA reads TGTGCCAGCCGCCTAATAGCTGACACCGGGGAGCTGTTTTTT. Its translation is CASRLIADTGELFF.